This T cell receptor beta chain originates from a study of neurological immune-mediated disorders. Time point meaning: longitudinal time-point 3. V dropped 0 bases and J dropped 6 bases, with 9 bases sitting between them. The CDR3 is 14 amino acids. Per the germline V gene, CDR1 is MNHEY and CDR2 is SVGAGI. One entry per CDR3 protein results from TCRdb running MiXCR on the 5' RACE reads. The sample carries approximately 47,000 distinct CDR3 sequences, roughly an eighth recorded once. The receptor was isolated from a male donor with HTLV-1-associated myelopathy (HAM/TSP). Sequences were obtained from PBMCs. The chain joins TRBV6-5 to TRBJ2-1, with D tentatively TRBD2 (5 bases). CDR3 residues: CASSYSRVPNEQFF. The CDR3 DNA reads TGTGCCAGCAGTTACTCGCGGGTTCCCAATGAGCAGTTCTTC.